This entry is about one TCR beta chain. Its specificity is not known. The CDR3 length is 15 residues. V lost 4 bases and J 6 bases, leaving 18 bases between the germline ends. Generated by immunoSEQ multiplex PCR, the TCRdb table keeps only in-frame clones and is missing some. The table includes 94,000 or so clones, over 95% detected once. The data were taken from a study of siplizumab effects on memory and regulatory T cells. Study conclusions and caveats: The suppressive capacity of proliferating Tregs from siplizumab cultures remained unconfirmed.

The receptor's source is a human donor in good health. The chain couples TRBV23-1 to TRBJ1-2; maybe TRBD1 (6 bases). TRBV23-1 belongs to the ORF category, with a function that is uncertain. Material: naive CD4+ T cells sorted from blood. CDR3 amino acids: CASSPPGGQRDGYTF. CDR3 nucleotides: TGCGCCAGCAGTCCCCCGGGGGGGCAGAGGGATGGCTACACCTTC.